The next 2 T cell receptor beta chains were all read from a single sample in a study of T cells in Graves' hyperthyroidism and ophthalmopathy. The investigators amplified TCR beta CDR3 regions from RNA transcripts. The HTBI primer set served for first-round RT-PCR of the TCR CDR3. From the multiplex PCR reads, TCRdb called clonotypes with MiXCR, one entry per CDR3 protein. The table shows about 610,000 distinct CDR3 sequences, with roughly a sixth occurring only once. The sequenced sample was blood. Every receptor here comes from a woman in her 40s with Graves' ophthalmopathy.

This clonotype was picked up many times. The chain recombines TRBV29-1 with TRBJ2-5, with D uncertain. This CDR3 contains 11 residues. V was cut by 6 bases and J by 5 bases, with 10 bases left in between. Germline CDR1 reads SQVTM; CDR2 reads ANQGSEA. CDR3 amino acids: CSVRVVETQYF. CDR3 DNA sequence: TGCAGCGTAAGGGTAGTGGAGACCCAGTACTTC.

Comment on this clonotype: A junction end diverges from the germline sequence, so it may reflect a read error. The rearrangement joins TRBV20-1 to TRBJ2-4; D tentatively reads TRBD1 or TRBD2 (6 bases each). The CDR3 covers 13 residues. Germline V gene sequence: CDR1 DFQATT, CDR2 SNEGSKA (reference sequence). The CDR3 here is CSALEGGQNTQYF. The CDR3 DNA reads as TGCAGTGCACTCGAGGGGGGCCAAAACACTCAGTACTTC.